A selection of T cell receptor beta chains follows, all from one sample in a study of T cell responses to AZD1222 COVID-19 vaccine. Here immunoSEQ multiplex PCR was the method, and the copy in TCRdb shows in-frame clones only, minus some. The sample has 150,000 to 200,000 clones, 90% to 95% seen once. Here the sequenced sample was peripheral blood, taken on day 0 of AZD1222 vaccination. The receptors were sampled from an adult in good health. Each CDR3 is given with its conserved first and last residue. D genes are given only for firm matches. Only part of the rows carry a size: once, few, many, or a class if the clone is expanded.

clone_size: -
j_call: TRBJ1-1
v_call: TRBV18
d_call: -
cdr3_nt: TGTGCCAGCTCACAAGTCACAATGAACACTGAAGCTTTCTTT
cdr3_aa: CASSQVTMNTEAFF

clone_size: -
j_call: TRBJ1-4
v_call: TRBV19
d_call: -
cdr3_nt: TGTGCCAGCTCCTACCTCGGTCTCAGCGGAGAAAAACTGTTTTTT
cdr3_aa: CASSYLGLSGEKLFF

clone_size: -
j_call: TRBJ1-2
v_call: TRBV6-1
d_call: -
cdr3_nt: TGTGCCAGCAGTCCCAACGGGGGCAATGGCTACACCTTC
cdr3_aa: CASSPNGGNGYTF

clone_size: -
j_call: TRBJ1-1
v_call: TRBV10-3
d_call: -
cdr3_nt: TGTGCCACCCACGGTCTCACTGAAGCTTTCTTT
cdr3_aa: CATHGLTEAFF

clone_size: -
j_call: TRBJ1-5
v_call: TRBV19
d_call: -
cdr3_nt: TGTGCCAGTAGTATAGTAAACGCTCAGCCCCAGCATTTT
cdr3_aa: CASSIVNAQPQHF

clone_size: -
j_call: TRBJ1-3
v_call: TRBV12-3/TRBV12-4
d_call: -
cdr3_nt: TGTGCCAGCAGTTTAGTCGGAAACACCATATATTTT
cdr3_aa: CASSLVGNTIYF

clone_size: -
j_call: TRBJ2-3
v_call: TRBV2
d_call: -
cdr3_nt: TGTGCCAGCATCGACTCTGGAGGGGGCGATACGCAGTATTTT
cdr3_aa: CASIDSGGGDTQYF

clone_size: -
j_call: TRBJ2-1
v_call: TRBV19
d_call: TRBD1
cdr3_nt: TGTGCCAGTAGTATGCTGACAGGGGGCAATGAGCAGTTCTTC
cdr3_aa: CASSMLTGGNEQFF

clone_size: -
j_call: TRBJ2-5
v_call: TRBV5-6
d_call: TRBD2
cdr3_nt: TGTGCCAGCAGCTTGACTAGCGGGAGTAGAGAGACCCAGTACTTC
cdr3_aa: CASSLTSGSRETQYF

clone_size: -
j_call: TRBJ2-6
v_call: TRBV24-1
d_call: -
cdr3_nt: TGTGCCACCAGTGATAAGCGGAGCTCTGGGGCCAACGTCCTGACTTTC
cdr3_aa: CATSDKRSSGANVLTF

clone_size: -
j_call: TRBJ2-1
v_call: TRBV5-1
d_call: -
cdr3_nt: TGCGCCAGCAGGGGTCAGACGATCTCCTACAATGAGCAGTTCTTC
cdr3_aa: CASRGQTISYNEQFF

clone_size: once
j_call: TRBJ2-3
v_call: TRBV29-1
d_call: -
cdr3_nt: TGCAGCGTTGTCGCCGGTTCCTCCTACGATACGCAGTATTTT
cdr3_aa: CSVVAGSSYDTQYF

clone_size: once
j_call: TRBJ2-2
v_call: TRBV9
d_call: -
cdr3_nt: TGTGCCAGCAGCCCACATCTCGCGAACACCGGGGAGCTGTTTTTT
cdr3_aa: CASSPHLANTGELFF

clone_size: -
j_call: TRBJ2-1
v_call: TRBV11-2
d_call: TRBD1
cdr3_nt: TGTGCCAGCAGCTTAGGACAGGGGGTAAATGAGCAGTTCTTC
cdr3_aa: CASSLGQGVNEQFF

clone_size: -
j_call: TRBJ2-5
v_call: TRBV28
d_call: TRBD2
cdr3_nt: TGTGCCAGCAGAGGAGGACTAGCGGCTCAAGAGACCCAGTACTTC
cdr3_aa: CASRGGLAAQETQYF

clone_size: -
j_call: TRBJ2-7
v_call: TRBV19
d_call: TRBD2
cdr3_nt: TGTGCCAGTAGGGGGGGGACCTACGAGCAGTACTTC
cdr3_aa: CASRGGTYEQYF

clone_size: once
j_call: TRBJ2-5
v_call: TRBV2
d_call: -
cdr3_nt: TGTGCCAGCAGTGAGTCCCCAGGGAACCAAGAGACCCAGTACTTC
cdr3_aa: CASSESPGNQETQYF

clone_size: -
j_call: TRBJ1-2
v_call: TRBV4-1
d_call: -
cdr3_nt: TGCGCCAGCAGCCAAGATACGAGACCTTATGTCTATGGCTACACCTTC
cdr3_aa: CASSQDTRPYVYGYTF

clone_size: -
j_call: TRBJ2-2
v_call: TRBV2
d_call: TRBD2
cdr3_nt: TGTGCCAGCAGTGGTTTGGCGGCGGGAGGAACCGGGGAGCTGTTTTTT
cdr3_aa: CASSGLAAGGTGELFF

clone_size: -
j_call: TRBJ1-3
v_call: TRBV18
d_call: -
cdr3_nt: TGTGCCAGCTCACCGTTGGGAAACACCATATATTTT
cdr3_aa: CASSPLGNTIYF

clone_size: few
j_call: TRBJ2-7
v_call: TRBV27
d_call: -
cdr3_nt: TGTGCCAGCAGTTGGGGGCGTGGGAGAAGCTCCTACGAGCAGTACTTC
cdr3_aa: CASSWGRGRSSYEQYF

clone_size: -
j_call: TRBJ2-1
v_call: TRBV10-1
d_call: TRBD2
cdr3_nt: TGCGCCAGCAGTGAGTCGACTAGCGGCCCCTACAATGAGCAGTTCTTC
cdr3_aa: CASSESTSGPYNEQFF

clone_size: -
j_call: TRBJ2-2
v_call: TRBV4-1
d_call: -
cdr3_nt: TGCGCCAGCAGCCAAGAACGGCTAGCGACGAACACCGGGGAGCTGTTTTTT
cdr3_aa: CASSQERLATNTGELFF

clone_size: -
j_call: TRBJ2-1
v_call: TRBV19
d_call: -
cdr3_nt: TGTGCCAGTAGCCTCAGGGGACCTACCTACAATGAGCAGTTCTTC
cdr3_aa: CASSLRGPTYNEQFF

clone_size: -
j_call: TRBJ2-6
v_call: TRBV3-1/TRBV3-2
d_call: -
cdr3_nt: TGTGCCAGCAGCCTCTCGGGGTCTGGGGCCAACGTCCTGACTTTC
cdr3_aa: CASSLSGSGANVLTF

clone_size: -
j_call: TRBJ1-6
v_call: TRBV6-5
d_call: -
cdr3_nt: TGTGCCAGCAGTAGCCGGGGCCCCACTGAGGACCCCCTCCACTTT
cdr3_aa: CASSSRGPTEDPLHF

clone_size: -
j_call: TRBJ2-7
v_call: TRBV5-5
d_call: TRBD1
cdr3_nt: TGTGCCAGCAGCTTACCGGGACAGGGGGACGAGCAGTACTTC
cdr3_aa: CASSLPGQGDEQYF

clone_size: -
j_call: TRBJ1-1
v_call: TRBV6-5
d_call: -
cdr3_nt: TGTGCCAGCAGTTACTCCGCCAGGCAGAACACTGAAGCTTTCTTT
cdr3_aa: CASSYSARQNTEAFF

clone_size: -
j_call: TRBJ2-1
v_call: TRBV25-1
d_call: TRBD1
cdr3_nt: TGTGCCAGCAGTGACCGACAGGGTCTGGGTAATGAGCAGTTCTTC
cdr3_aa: CASSDRQGLGNEQFF

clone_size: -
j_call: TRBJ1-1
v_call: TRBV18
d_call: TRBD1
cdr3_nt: TGTGCCAGCTCACCCGGGACAGCGAACACTGAAGCTTTCTTT
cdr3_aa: CASSPGTANTEAFF

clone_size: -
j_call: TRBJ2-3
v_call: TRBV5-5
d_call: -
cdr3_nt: TGTGCCAGCAGCATGGGCTGGCTTAACACAGATACGCAGTATTTT
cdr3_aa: CASSMGWLNTDTQYF

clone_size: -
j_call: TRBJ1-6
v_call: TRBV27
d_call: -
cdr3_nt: TGTGCCAGCAGTTTAAAGGCGAGCTCCTATAATTCACCCCTCCACTTT
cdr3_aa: CASSLKASSYNSPLHF

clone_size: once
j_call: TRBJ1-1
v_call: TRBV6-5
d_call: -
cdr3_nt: TGTGCCAGCATGATAGGGGTGGACACTGAAGCTTTCTTT
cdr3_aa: CASMIGVDTEAFF

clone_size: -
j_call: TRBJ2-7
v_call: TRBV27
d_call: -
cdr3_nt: TGTGCCAGCAGTTTATCAAGGCTAGCAGGCACCAACGAGCAGTACTTC
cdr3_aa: CASSLSRLAGTNEQYF

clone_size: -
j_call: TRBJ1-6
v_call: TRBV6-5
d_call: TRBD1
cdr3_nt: TGTGCCAGCAGTCCAGACAGGGGAGGTTCACCCCTCCACTTT
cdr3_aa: CASSPDRGGSPLHF

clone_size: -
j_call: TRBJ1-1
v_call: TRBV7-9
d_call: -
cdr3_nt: TGTGCCAGCAGCCCCCCGGGAGTGAACACTGAAGCTTTCTTT
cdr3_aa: CASSPPGVNTEAFF

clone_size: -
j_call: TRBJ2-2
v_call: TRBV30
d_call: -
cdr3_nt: TGTGCCTGGAGTGGAGTGGGGGACACCGGGGAGCTGTTTTTT
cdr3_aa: CAWSGVGDTGELFF

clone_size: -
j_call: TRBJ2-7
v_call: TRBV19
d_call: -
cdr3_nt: TGTGCCAGTAGTATAGGTCAGGGAGCTTCGTACGAGCAGTACTTC
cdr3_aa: CASSIGQGASYEQYF

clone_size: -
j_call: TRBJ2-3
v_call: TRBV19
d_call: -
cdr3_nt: TGTGCCAGTAGTATAATTAGGGTCTCTAGCACAGATACGCAGTATTTT
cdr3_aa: CASSIIRVSSTDTQYF

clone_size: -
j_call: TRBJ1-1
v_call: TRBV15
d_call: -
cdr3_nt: TGTGCCACCAGCCCTGGAGGGTCTGAAGCTTTCTTT
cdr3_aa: CATSPGGSEAFF

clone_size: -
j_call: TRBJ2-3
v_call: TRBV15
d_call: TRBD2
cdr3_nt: TGTGCCACCAGCAGAGTCACTAGCGGGAGGTTGGCAGATACGCAGTATTTT
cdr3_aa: CATSRVTSGRLADTQYF

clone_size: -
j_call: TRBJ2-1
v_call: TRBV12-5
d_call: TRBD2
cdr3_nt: TGTGCTAGTGCTTTTGGCCCTAGCGGGAGCAATGAGCAGTTCTTC
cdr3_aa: CASAFGPSGSNEQFF

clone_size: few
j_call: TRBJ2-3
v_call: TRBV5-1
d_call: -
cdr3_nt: TGCGCCAGCAGCTTGGGGGGAAGCACAGATACGCAGTATTTT
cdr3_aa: CASSLGGSTDTQYF

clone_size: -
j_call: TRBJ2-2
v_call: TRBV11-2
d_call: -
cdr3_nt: TGTGCCAGCAGCCCCGCCCCGGGCGGGGAGCTGTTTTTT
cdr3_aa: CASSPAPGGELFF

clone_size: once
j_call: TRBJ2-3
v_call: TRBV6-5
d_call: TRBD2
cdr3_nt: TGTGCCAGCAGTTACGGGACTAGCTACACAGATACGCAGTATTTT
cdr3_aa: CASSYGTSYTDTQYF

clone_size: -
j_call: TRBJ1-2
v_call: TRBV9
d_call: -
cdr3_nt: TGTGCCAGCAGCGTATCGGGGGGGCGCGGTGGCTACACCTTC
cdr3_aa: CASSVSGGRGGYTF

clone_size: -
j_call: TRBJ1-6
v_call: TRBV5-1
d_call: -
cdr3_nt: TGCGCCAGCAGCTTGACAGGCCTCTACGATTCACCCCTCCACTTT
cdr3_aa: CASSLTGLYDSPLHF

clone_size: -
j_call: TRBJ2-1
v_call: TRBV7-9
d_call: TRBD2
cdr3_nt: TGTGCCAGCAGCGTCACTAGCGGGAGGAACAATGAGCAGTTCTTC
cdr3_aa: CASSVTSGRNNEQFF

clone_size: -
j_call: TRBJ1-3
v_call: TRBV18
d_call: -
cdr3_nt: TGTGCCAGCTCAATGGGGCTTGGAGGAAACACCATATATTTT
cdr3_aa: CASSMGLGGNTIYF

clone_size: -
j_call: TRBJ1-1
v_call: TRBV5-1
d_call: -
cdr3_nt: TGCGCCAGCAGCTTGGTTAAACAGGGTCGTTTGAACACTGAAGCTTTCTTT
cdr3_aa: CASSLVKQGRLNTEAFF

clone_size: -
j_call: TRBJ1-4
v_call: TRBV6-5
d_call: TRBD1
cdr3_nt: TGTGCCAGCAGTTTCGTCAGGGGGGCTAATGAAAAACTGTTTTTT
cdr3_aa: CASSFVRGANEKLFF

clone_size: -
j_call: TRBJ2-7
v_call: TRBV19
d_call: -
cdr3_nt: TGTGCCAGTAGTTGGGCCCCGGACAGCTCCTACGAGCAGTACTTC
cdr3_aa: CASSWAPDSSYEQYF

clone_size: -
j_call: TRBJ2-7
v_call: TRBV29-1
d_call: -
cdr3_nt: TGCAGCGTTGATGACCGACGGGAGCAGTACTTC
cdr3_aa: CSVDDRREQYF